This T cell receptor (beta chain) is from a study of blood T cells in healthy people across ages. Each individual donor underwent a draw of approximately 10 milliliters of peripheral blood. Samples had at least 6.5 million PBMCs isolated from them. Overall study results and limits: Naive CD4+ cell counts and diversity both ran higher in long-lived than in aged donors. Strong correlation linked observed beta diversity and percent naive T cells.

Germline-derived CDR1 and CDR2 are SGHTA and FQGNSA. This CDR3 region has 12 residues. Trimming cost V 3 bases and J 9 bases, with 9 bases left between them. In the case of this clonotype: What it binds is unknown.

Together with a sample-barcoded 5' primer, a J-beta primer mix was included in a second PCR lasting roughly 6 to 12 cycles. Using its own MiXCR run on the 5' RACE reads, TCRdb lists one record per CDR3 protein. In the table there are about a million distinct CDR3 sequences, around 46% of which are singletons. The chain employs TRBV7-2 and TRBJ2-1; D may be TRBD1 (5 bases). This clonotype originated in a man aged 30-40 years in good health. Sample: blood. This CDR3 is CASSFQGVEQFF. In DNA, the CDR3 is TGTGCCAGCAGCTTCCAAGGGGTTGAGCAGTTCTTC.